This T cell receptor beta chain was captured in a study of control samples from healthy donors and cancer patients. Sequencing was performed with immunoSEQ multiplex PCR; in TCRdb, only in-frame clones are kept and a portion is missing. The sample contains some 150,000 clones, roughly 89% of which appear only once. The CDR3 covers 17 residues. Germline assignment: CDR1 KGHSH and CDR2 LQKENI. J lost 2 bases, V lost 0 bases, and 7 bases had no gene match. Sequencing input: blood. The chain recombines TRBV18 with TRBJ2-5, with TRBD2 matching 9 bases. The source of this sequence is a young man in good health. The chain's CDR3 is CASSPPTGSGRQETQYF. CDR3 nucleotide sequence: TGTGCCAGCTCACCACCCACGGGTAGCGGGAGACAAGAGACCCAGTACTTC. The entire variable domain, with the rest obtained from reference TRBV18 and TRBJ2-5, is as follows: NAGVMQNPRHLVRRRGQEARLRCSPMKGHSHVYWYRQLPEEGLKFMVYLQKENIIDESGMPKERFSAEFPKEGPSILRIQQVVRGDSAAYFCASSPPTGSGRQETQYFGPGTRLLVL.